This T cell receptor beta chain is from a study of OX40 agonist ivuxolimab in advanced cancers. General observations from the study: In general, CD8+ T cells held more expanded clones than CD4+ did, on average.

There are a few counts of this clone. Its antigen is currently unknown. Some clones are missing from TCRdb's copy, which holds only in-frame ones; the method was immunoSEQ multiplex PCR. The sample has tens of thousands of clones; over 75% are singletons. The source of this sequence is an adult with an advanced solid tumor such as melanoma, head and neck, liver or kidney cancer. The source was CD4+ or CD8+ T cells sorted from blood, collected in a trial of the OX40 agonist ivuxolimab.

The CDR3 DNA follows: TGTGCCAGCAGGGAGAATACGATTAGGGTGAACACTGAAGCTTTCTTT. Its translation: CASRENTIRVNTEAFF. The rearrangement uses TRBV7-2 and TRBJ1-1; no clear D. This CDR3 has 16 residues. V lost 6 bases to trimming and J lost 0 bases, with 17 bases between them. Germline lookup yields CDR1 SGHTA and CDR2 FQGNSA.